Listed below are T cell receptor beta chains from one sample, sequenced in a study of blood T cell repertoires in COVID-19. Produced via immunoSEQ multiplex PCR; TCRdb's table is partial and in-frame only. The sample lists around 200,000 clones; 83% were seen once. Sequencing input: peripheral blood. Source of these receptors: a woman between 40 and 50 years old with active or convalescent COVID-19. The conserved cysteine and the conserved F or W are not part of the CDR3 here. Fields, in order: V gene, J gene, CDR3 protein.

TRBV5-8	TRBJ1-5	ASSLDVGQGGSYSNQPQH
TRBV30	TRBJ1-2	AWSAQGEHGYT
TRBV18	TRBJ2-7	ASSPTGKDYEQY
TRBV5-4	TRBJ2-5	ASSHRDEETQY
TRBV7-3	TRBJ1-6	ASSSSDRGNSPLH
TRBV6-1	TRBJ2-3	ASSEPGTGTDTQY
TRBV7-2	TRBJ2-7	ASSSLAGAGEQY
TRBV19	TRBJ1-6	ASSMRERNSPLH
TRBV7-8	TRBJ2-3	ASSLEGGVGTDTQY
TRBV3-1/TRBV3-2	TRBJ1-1	ASSQQGPEKAF